Each of the 30 T cell receptor beta chains below was sequenced from the same sample in a study of OX40 agonist ivuxolimab in advanced cancers. Profiled with immunoSEQ multiplex PCR; TCRdb holds only in-frame clones, not every one. The sample has just under 20,000 clones; around four fifths are singletons. The sequences come from CD4+ or CD8+ T cells sorted from blood, collected in a trial of the OX40 agonist ivuxolimab. These TCRs come from an adult with an advanced solid tumor such as melanoma, head and neck, liver or kidney cancer.

The J gene is TRBJ1-1, the V gene TRBV5-1, with D possibly being TRBD1 (5 bases). V was cut by 4 bases and J by 3 bases, with 22 bases left in between. The length of the CDR3 is 17 residues. Germline CDR1 and CDR2: SGHRS and YFSETQ. CDR3 sequence reads: CASSLTQGRFRDTEAFF. In DNA, the CDR3 is TGCGCCAGCAGCCTTACTCAGGGAAGATTTCGGGACACTGAAGCTTTCTTT.

In this sample, this clone turned up once. The gene calls are TRBV5-1 and TRBJ2-4; D unclear. Looked up from germline, CDR1 is SGHRS and CDR2 is YFSETQ. Trimming took off 0 bases at V and 6 bases at J, with 1 base between the two ends. CDR3 size: 11 residues. The CDR3 DNA is TGCGCCAGCAGCTTGGTAAACATTCAGTACTTC. Amino acid sequence: CASSLVNIQYF.

The rearrangement links TRBV6-5 to TRBJ2-3; D is uncertain. The CDR3 is 11 amino acids. The germline V and J ends were trimmed by 8 bases and 4 bases, with 7 bases remaining between them. The germline V gene has CDR1 MNHEY and CDR2 SVGAGI. The CDR3 DNA reads TGTGCCAGCGCTGGGGCAGATACGCAGTATTTT. It is translated as CASAGADTQYF.

The chain employs TRBV28 and TRBJ2-4, with 8 nucleotides matching TRBD1. Germline lookup yields CDR1 MDHEN and CDR2 SYDVKM. The ends lost 3 bases at V and 0 bases at J; junction bases unmatched: 10. This CDR3 has 18 residues. The CDR3: CASSFWTGRKIAKNIQYF. As DNA, the CDR3 is TGTGCCAGCAGTTTCTGGACAGGGAGAAAAATAGCCAAAAACATTCAGTACTTC.

J is TRBJ2-1 and V is TRBV4-1; 9 bases are shared with TRBD2. CDR1 is MGHRA, CDR2 YSYEKL, per germline. The CDR3 runs 17 residues. The V and J ends lost 1 base and 4 bases, in that order; junction bases with no gene match: 8. Here the CDR3 reads CASSQGALTSGYNEQFF. CDR3 nucleotides: TGCGCCAGCAGCCAAGGCGCTTTGACTAGCGGATACAATGAGCAGTTCTTC.

The chain links TRBV5-1 to TRBJ2-2; 11 bases are shared with TRBD1. J lost 4 bases, V lost 3 bases, and 2 bases had no gene match. The CDR3 is 15 amino acids. Germline V gives CDR1 SGHRS, CDR2 YFSETQ. Here the CDR3 DNA reads TGCGCCAGCAGCTCCGGACAGGGGGCCACCGGGGAGCTGTTTTTT. Encoded protein: CASSSGQGATGELFF. Combining the CDR3 with reference TRBV5-1 and TRBJ2-2 gives the whole variable domain KAGVTQTPRYLIKTRGQQVTLSCSPISGHRSVSWYQQTPGQGLQFLFEYFSETQRNKGNFPGRFSGRQFSNSRSEMNVSTLELGDSALYLCASSSGQGATGELFFGEGSRLTVL.

The chain uses TRBV7-2 and TRBJ2-3; D remains ambiguous. Germline CDR1 is SGHTA and CDR2 is FQGNSA. The V and J ends lost 5 bases and 4 bases respectively, with 16 bases between them. This CDR3 contains 15 residues. The CDR3 region has the DNA TGTGCCAGCAGCCCCGGTTCCTCGCCCGCAGATACGCAGTATTTT. This gives the protein CASSPGSSPADTQYF.

The chain is built from TRBV27 and TRBJ1-5; perhaps TRBD1 as D (5 bases). The CDR3 covers 15 residues. Germline CDR1 and CDR2: MNHEY and SMNVEV (reference sequence). V lost 6 bases and J 1 base, leaving 13 bases between the germline ends. The CDR3 spells CASSPGQRSNQPQHF. DNA for the CDR3: TGTGCCAGCAGCCCAGGGCAGCGAAGCAATCAGCCCCAGCATTTT.

The rearrangement links TRBV6-4 to TRBJ2-1, with D possibly being TRBD1 (6 bases). Germline V CDR1 and CDR2: MRHNA, SNTAGT. With 4 bases removed from V and 9 bases from J, the gap between germline ends came to 13 bases. The CDR3 loop spans 13 amino acids. The CDR3 loop is CASSALVGGEQFF. The DNA of the CDR3 is TGTGCCAGCAGTGCGCTAGTAGGGGGTGAGCAGTTCTTC.

This clone has only one observation. CDR3 protein: CASSEQGGGADYSTDTQYF. The CDR3 DNA reads TGTGCCAGCAGTGAACAAGGCGGGGGAGCCGATTATAGCACAGATACGCAGTATTTT. V gene TRBV6-1 combines with J gene TRBJ2-3; 7 nucleotides line up with TRBD2. Trimming cost V 2 bases and J 0 bases; bases outside gene matches: 14. Per germline, CDR1 MNHNS and CDR2 SASEGT. The CDR3 runs 19 residues.

This clone occurred a few times. The chain combines TRBV21-1 with TRBJ2-7; whether TRBD2, the table's D call, matches the DNA was not checked. TRBV21-1 corresponds to a pseudogene. The CDR3 is made up of 15 amino acids. This CDR3 is CASSKGRARAYEQYF. CDR3 DNA sequence: TGTGCCAGCAGCAAAGGGAGGGCGAGAGCCTACGAGCAGTACTTC.

The sample holds a few counts of this clone. The chain employs TRBV5-4 and TRBJ1-1; the D gene is possibly TRBD1 (6 bases). Trimming pared 4 bases from V and 0 bases from J, leaving 16 bases between. Per the germline V gene, CDR1 is SGHNT and CDR2 is YYREEE (reference sequence). The CDR3 has 16 amino acids. The DNA of the CDR3 is TGTGCCAGCAGCGCGGCATACCAGGGGCTGAACACTGAAGCTTTCTTT. Its protein is CASSAAYQGLNTEAFF. The whole variable domain, remainder taken from reference TRBV5-4 and TRBJ1-1, is ETGVTQSPTHLIKTRGQQVTLRCSSQSGHNTVSWYQQALGQGPQFIFQYYREEENGRGNFPPRFSGLQFPNYSSELNVNALELDDSALYLCASSAAYQGLNTEAFFGQGTRLTVV.

This clone was counted a few times. The chain has TRBV19 and TRBJ2-1; 9 bases map to TRBD2. Germline V gives CDR1 LNHDA, CDR2 SQIVND (reference sequence). V shed 3 bases, J shed 11 bases, and the junction held 5 bases outside the gene matches. The CDR3 sequence is 13 residues long. The CDR3 nucleotides read TGTGCCAGTAGTATTAGACTAGCGGTTAAGCAGTTCTTC. It encodes CASSIRLAVKQFF.

The genes are TRBV18 and TRBJ1-3; no firm D call. Germline-derived CDR1 and CDR2 are KGHSH and LQKENI. There are 16 residues in the CDR3. Trimming took off 0 bases at V and 0 bases at J, with 9 bases between the two ends. The CDR3 loop reads CASSPPLASSGNTIYF. The CDR3 DNA reads TGTGCCAGCTCACCACCGTTGGCCAGCTCTGGAAACACCATATATTTT. The variable domain in full, with the rest retrieved from reference TRBV18 and TRBJ1-3, is NAGVMQNPRHLVRRRGQEARLRCSPMKGHSHVYWYRQLPEEGLKFMVYLQKENIIDESGMPKERFSAEFPKEGPSILRIQQVVRGDSAAYFCASSPPLASSGNTIYFGEGSWLTVV.

V usage is TRBV11-3 and J usage is TRBJ1-5; 9 positions agree with TRBD1. This CDR3 is 17 amino acids long. The germline V gene has CDR1 SGHNT and CDR2 YENEEA. The ends lost 1 base at V and 5 bases at J; junction bases unmatched: 9. The CDR3 bases are TGTGCCAGCAGCTTAGTTCCCACAGGGGGCTTGGATCAGCCCCAGCATTTT. Protein: CASSLVPTGGLDQPQHF.

The chain couples TRBV11-3 to TRBJ2-3, with 8 nucleotides matching TRBD2. Germline loops: CDR1 SGHNT, CDR2 YENEEA. The ends lost 5 bases at V and 1 base at J; junction bases unmatched: 11. The CDR3 is made up of 17 amino acids. CDR3 sequence (DNA): TGTGCCAGCAGCGCCGGGCAGGTGCGGGGGGGCACAGATACGCAGTATTTT. Protein product: CASSAGQVRGGTDTQYF.

The chain employs TRBV19 and TRBJ2-7; 10 bases are shared with TRBD2. This CDR3 region has 16 residues. After removal of 7 bases from V and 3 bases from J, the junction contained 12 bases not matched to a gene. CDR1 and CDR2 from the germline V gene are LNHDA and SQIVND (reference sequence). The CDR3 reads CASTPSLLAGVYEQYF. The CDR3 DNA reads TGTGCCAGTACCCCCTCCCTCCTAGCGGGGGTCTACGAGCAGTACTTC.

The CDR3 reads CASSESGTLRRSNYGYTF. The CDR3 coding sequence is TGTGCCAGCAGTGAATCCGGGACTCTGAGGCGTTCTAACTATGGCTACACCTTC. The chain carries TRBV6-1 and TRBJ1-2; maybe TRBD1 (5 bases). This CDR3 is 18 amino acids long. Germline CDR1 is MNHNS and CDR2 is SASEGT. Trimming pared 2 bases from V and 0 bases from J, leaving 19 bases between.

The chain employs TRBV7-9 and TRBJ1-5, with D perhaps matching TRBD1 (5 bases). Trimming left V 5 bases short and J 1 base short, with 12 bases between. This CDR3 contains 15 residues. The germline gives CDR1 SEHNR, CDR2 FQNEAQ (reference sequence). CDR3 sequence reads: CASSALGVSNQPQHF. The CDR3 DNA sequence: TGTGCCAGCAGCGCCCTGGGGGTGAGCAATCAGCCCCAGCATTTT.

Written as DNA, the CDR3 is TGTGCCAGCAGCCCCAGGGGGGGGGACACTGAAGCTTTCTTT. This sequence encodes CASSPRGGDTEAFF. The gene calls are TRBV9 and TRBJ1-1, with 7 nucleotides matching TRBD1. The CDR3 runs to 14 residues. Germline V gene lookup returns CDR1 SGDLS and CDR2 YYNGEE. The V segment lost 4 bases and the J segment 3 bases; nucleotides outside the gene matches: 6.

V and J are TRBV29-1 and TRBJ1-4; 9 nucleotides line up with TRBD1. CDR3 size: 16 residues. V dropped 6 bases and J dropped 0; count of bases not matched to a gene: 8. Germline CDR1 reads SQVTM; CDR2 reads ANQGSEA. The CDR3 bases are TGCAGCGTACAGGGGGCTGAAAGGGCAACTAATGAAAAACTGTTTTTT. The encoded protein is CSVQGAERATNEKLFF.

V usage is TRBV7-9 and J usage is TRBJ2-1; possible D gene TRBD1, 5 bases. Germline CDR1 is SEHNR and CDR2 is FQNEAQ (reference sequence). This CDR3 has 15 residues. The V end was cut by 5 bases, the J end by 2 bases, with 13 bases between. The CDR3 protein is CASSPSGSTYNEQFF. CDR3 coding DNA: TGTGCCAGCAGCCCCTCAGGGTCGACCTACAATGAGCAGTTCTTC.

This clone was observed a handful of times. The chain joins TRBV20-1 to TRBJ2-3, with a possible D match to TRBD1 (5 bases). Per germline, CDR1 DFQATT and CDR2 SNEGSKA (reference sequence). This CDR3 comprises 11 residues. The CDR3 bases are TGCAGGGCAGGGCGCACAGATACGCAGTATTTT. Translated, it gives CRAGRTDTQYF.

The chain's CDR3 is CASSVGTRIQSTDTQYF. The CDR3 DNA reads TGTGCCAGCAGCGTAGGAACCCGGATACAATCCACAGATACGCAGTATTTT. The V and J genes are TRBV9 and TRBJ2-3; the D is unclear. The V and J ends lost 0 bases and 2 bases respectively, with 16 bases between them. The CDR3 spans 17 residues. CDR1 is SGDLS and CDR2 is YYNGEE in the germline V gene.

This sequence joins TRBV5-1 and TRBJ1-2; possible D gene TRBD1, 5 bases. CDR3 length: 13 residues. Germline CDR1 is SGHRS and CDR2 is YFSETQ. V lost 0 bases, J lost 8 bases, and 11 bases lay in between. Written as DNA, the CDR3 is TGCGCCAGCAGCTTGGGCAGGGAAGAGGGCTACACCTTC. Residues: CASSLGREEGYTF.

The rearrangement uses TRBV5-6 and TRBJ2-6; tentatively, D is TRBD1 or TRBD2 (5 bases each). V lost 0 bases and J 1 base, leaving 8 bases between the germline ends. Germline values: CDR1 SGHDT, CDR2 YYEEEE. CDR3 length equals 16 residues. This chain's CDR3 is CASSLGGPSGANVLTF. Written as DNA, the CDR3 is TGTGCCAGCAGCTTGGGGGGACCGTCTGGGGCCAACGTCCTGACTTTC.

The rearrangement joins TRBV6-5 to TRBJ1-1, with D perhaps matching TRBD1 (5 bases). The V and J ends lost 5 bases and 3 bases respectively, with 13 bases between them. Germline V gene lookup returns CDR1 MNHEY and CDR2 SVGAGI. The CDR3 loop spans 14 amino acids. CDR3 DNA: TGTGCCAGCAGTCTGAAGGGGCCCCACACTGAAGCTTTCTTT. Protein: CASSLKGPHTEAFF.

This clone was recorded a few times. V gene TRBV7-3 combines with J gene TRBJ2-3; D unresolved. Germline V CDR1 and CDR2: SGHTA, FQGTGA. Between the trimmed V and J ends, which lost 5 bases and 4 bases, there was a span of 10 bases. The CDR3 runs 13 residues. CDR3 sequence reads: CASSPQIADTQYF. For the CDR3, the DNA is TGTGCCAGCAGCCCCCAAATAGCAGATACGCAGTATTTT.

The chain combines TRBV30 with TRBJ2-6, with a weak D call TRBD2 (5 bases). The CDR3 length is 13 residues. V shed 8 bases and J shed 4 bases, with 12 bases lying between them. Germline CDR1 and CDR2: GTSNPN and SVGIG (reference sequence). The CDR3 DNA reads TGTGCCCGCTCACCGGGGGGGGCCAACGTCCTGACTTTC. Protein product: CARSPGGANVLTF.

The chain employs TRBV20-1 and TRBJ2-1, with D hard to call. In germline, CDR1 is DFQATT, CDR2 SNEGSKA (reference sequence). V lost 1 base, J lost 4 bases, and 2 bases lay in between. This CDR3 region has 11 residues. Here the CDR3 DNA reads TGCAGTGCTAGAGGGTACAATGAGCAGTTCTTC. This codes for CSARGYNEQFF.